The 24 T cell receptor beta chains listed next were all sequenced from one sample in a study of blood T cell repertoires in COVID-19. Sequencing was performed with immunoSEQ multiplex PCR; in TCRdb, only in-frame clones are kept and a portion is missing. The sample records some 200,000 clones, 60% to 80% being singletons. Sequencing was carried out using PBMCs or T cells enriched from blood (not recorded which). These receptors were collected from a woman aged 45-59 years who had recovered from COVID-19.

The genes are TRBV6-2 or TRBV6-3 and TRBJ2-5; D possibly corresponds to TRBD2 (5 bases). The germline gives CDR1 MNHEY, CDR2 SVGEGT. The CDR3 runs to 13 residues. V shed 4 bases and J shed 5 bases, with 11 bases lying between them. The CDR3: CASSWRAGETQYF. The CDR3 DNA is TGTGCCAGCAGTTGGCGGGCTGGGGAGACCCAGTACTTC.

The genes are TRBV27 and TRBJ1-6; maybe TRBD1 (5 bases). The CDR3 covers 15 residues. V was cut by 0 bases and J by 9 bases, with 12 bases left in between. CDR1 MNHEY and CDR2 SMNVEV come from the germline V gene (reference sequence). The CDR3 nucleotides are TGTGCCAGCAGTTTATCGCTGGGGGGAGTTTCACCCCTCCACTTT. Its translation is CASSLSLGGVSPLHF.

The V call is TRBV2, the J call TRBJ1-1, with D possibly matching TRBD1 (5 bases). The CDR3 consists of 15 residues. Germline assignment: CDR1 SNHLY and CDR2 FYNNEI. Between the trimmed V and J ends, which lost 6 bases and 1 base, there was a span of 15 bases. CDR3 residues: CASRRERGGNTEAFF. CDR3 coding DNA: TGTGCCAGCAGGAGGGAGAGGGGAGGGAACACTGAAGCTTTCTTT.

Written as DNA, the CDR3 is TGTGCCAGCAGCTTAGCGGACTCTGGTTACAATGAGCAGTTCTTC. Encoded protein: CASSLADSGYNEQFF. This chain connects TRBV7-6 to TRBJ2-1; weak D call: TRBD2 (5 bases). V lost 0 bases, J lost 4 bases, and 10 bases lay in between. Germline CDR1 and CDR2: SGHVS and FNYEAQ. The CDR3 consists of 15 residues.

This rearrangement joins TRBV4-1 to TRBJ2-1; no reliable D call. V was shortened by 0 bases and J by 3 bases, with 3 bases between the two germline ends. Per the germline V gene, CDR1 is MGHRA and CDR2 is YSYEKL. This CDR3 spans 13 amino acids. The chain's CDR3 is CASSQDIYNEQFF. The CDR3 region has the DNA TGCGCCAGCAGCCAAGACATCTACAATGAGCAGTTCTTC.

The chain uses TRBV19 and TRBJ1-2, with 8 bases lining up with TRBD1. This CDR3 has 13 amino acids. From germline, CDR1 is LNHDA and CDR2 SQIVND (reference sequence). The junction had 9 bases not matched to a gene; V was cut back by 7 bases and J by 8 bases. The CDR3 loop reads CASTGQARWGYTF. The CDR3 DNA reads as TGTGCCAGTACGGGACAGGCGCGGTGGGGCTACACCTTC.

The chain combines TRBV5-1 with TRBJ2-3, with D tentatively TRBD1 (5 bases). The CDR3 loop spans 14 amino acids. The germline V gene has CDR1 SGHRS and CDR2 YFSETQ. V was shortened by 0 bases and J by 6 bases, with 11 bases between the two germline ends. The CDR3 coding sequence is TGCGCCAGCAGCTTGGAACAGGTTTCGGATACGCAGTATTTT. Encoded protein: CASSLEQVSDTQYF. The entire variable domain, with the rest obtained from reference TRBV5-1 and TRBJ2-3, is as follows: KAGVTQTPRYLIKTRGQQVTLSCSPISGHRSVSWYQQTPGQGLQFLFEYFSETQRNKGNFPGRFSGRQFSNSRSEMNVSTLELGDSALYLCASSLEQVSDTQYFGPGTRLTVL.

This clone was detected a few times. The rearrangement uses TRBV5-8 and TRBJ1-5; 7 bases match TRBD1. The CDR3 extends over 16 amino acids. V shed 6 bases, J shed 3 bases, and the junction held 12 bases outside the gene matches. CDR1 is SGHTS and CDR2 is YDEGEE in the germline V gene. The DNA for the CDR3 is TGTGCCAGCATCAAACAGGGGCTCCAGGTCAATCAGCCCCAGCATTTT. Protein: CASIKQGLQVNQPQHF.

In its sample, this clone was seen a few times. The chain has TRBV7-3 and TRBJ2-7; TRBD1 is a possible D gene (6 bases). Looked up from germline, CDR1 is SGHTA and CDR2 is FQGTGA. The V end lost 5 bases, the J end lost 2 bases, and 16 bases lay between the germline ends. The CDR3 totals 15 residues. CDR3 nucleotide sequence: TGTGCCAGCAGCAAAGGTGGGACACAGACCTACGAGCAGTACTTC. Amino acids: CASSKGGTQTYEQYF.

To note about this clone: The sample has other DNA sequences that encode this CDR3 too. The chain links TRBV6-5 to TRBJ1-1, with TRBD1 matching 8 bases. Germline CDR1 and CDR2: MNHEY and SVGAGI. This CDR3 contains 16 residues. The trim removed 0 bases at V and 0 bases at J, leaving 3 bases unmatched. This chain's CDR3 is CASSYSQGALNTEAFF. Here the CDR3 DNA reads TGTGCCAGCAGTTACTCGCAGGGGGCTTTGAACACTGAAGCTTTCTTT.

The gene calls are TRBV5-8 and TRBJ1-5; D might be TRBD1 (6 bases). V was cut by 0 bases and J by 3 bases, with 10 bases left in between. CDR3 length: 15 residues. Germline values: CDR1 SGHTS, CDR2 YDEGEE. In DNA form, the CDR3 reads TGTGCCAGCAGCTTGGGTCAGGGACACAATCAGCCCCAGCATTTT. Translated, it gives CASSLGQGHNQPQHF.

The V call is TRBV19, the J call TRBJ2-7, with D perhaps TRBD1 (6 bases). V shed 8 bases and J shed 6 bases, with 11 bases lying between them. The CDR3 extends over 11 amino acids. From germline, CDR1 is LNHDA and CDR2 SQIVND (reference sequence). Here the CDR3 reads CASGQLVEQYF. The CDR3 DNA is TGTGCCAGTGGACAGTTGGTCGAGCAGTACTTC.

This rearrangement joins TRBV5-1 to TRBJ2-5; D gene ambiguous. This CDR3 has 14 residues. V gave up 1 base and J gave up 2 bases, with 9 bases separating them. Looked up from germline, CDR1 is SGHRS and CDR2 is YFSETQ. As DNA, the CDR3 is TGCGCCAGCAGCTTGCGTACAGCTCAAGAGACCCAGTACTTC. As protein: CASSLRTAQETQYF.

This clone occurred once. The V gene is TRBV3-1 (or the pseudogene TRBV3-2), the J gene TRBJ2-2, with TRBD2 identical over 9 bases. V shed 3 bases, J shed 4 bases, and the junction held 6 bases outside the gene matches. Germline CDR1 reads LGHDT; CDR2 reads YNNKEL (reference sequence). This CDR3 spans 16 amino acids. CDR3 region: CASSQASGKGTGELFF. DNA for the CDR3: TGTGCCAGCAGCCAGGCTAGCGGGAAGGGCACCGGGGAGCTGTTTTTT.

The V gene is TRBV14, the J gene TRBJ1-4; maybe TRBD1 (6 bases). Trimming took off 4 bases at V and 0 bases at J, with 12 bases between the two ends. The CDR3 extends over 16 amino acids. Germline CDR1 is SGHDN and CDR2 is FVKESK. CDR3 sequence (DNA): TGTGCCAGCAGCCGTTGGACAGCTTCAACTAATGAAAAACTGTTTTTT. This translates into CASSRWTASTNEKLFF.

The rearrangement joins TRBV14 to TRBJ1-4, with a possible D match to TRBD1 (6 bases). Germline V gene data show CDR1 as SGHDN and CDR2 as FVKESK. Trimming removed 5 bases from V and 3 bases from J, with 13 bases in between. This CDR3 has 15 amino acids. The CDR3 spells CASSVLWGPNEKLFF. CDR3 in DNA: TGTGCCAGCAGCGTCCTGTGGGGGCCTAATGAAAAACTGTTTTTT.

This clone appeared a few times. The CDR3 is CASGQEGDQPQHF. The CDR3 DNA reads TGTGCCAGCGGCCAGGAAGGGGATCAGCCCCAGCATTTT. This chain links TRBV6-5 with TRBJ1-5, with TRBD1 as a possible D gene (5 bases). The length of the CDR3 is 13 residues. CDR1 MNHEY and CDR2 SVGAGI come from the germline V gene. The V end was cut by 8 bases, the J end by 5 bases, with 13 bases between.

The chain is built from TRBV7-3 and TRBJ2-3; TRBD1 agrees at 7 bases. The germline CDR1 and CDR2 sequences are SGHTA and FQGTGA. With V trimmed by 5 bases and J by 1 base, 6 bases remained unmatched. This CDR3 has 15 residues. CDR3 coding DNA: TGTGCCAGCAGCATAGGGGGCGTGCGCACAGATACGCAGTATTTT. As protein: CASSIGGVRTDTQYF.

In regard to this clone: With a much larger clone just one base away, this may be a read error. The chain couples TRBV12-3 or TRBV12-4 to TRBJ1-1; D may be TRBD1 (6 bases). The length of the CDR3 is 13 residues. Trimming removed 6 bases at V and 0 bases at J, with 8 bases between. This chain's CDR3 is CASSGQMNTEAFF. CDR3 nucleotide sequence: TGTGCCAGCAGCGGACAGATGAACACTGAAGCTTTCTTT.

The rearrangement joins TRBV20-1 to TRBJ2-7; TRBD2 might be the D (5 bases). The CDR3 covers 13 residues. Deletions cut 3 bases from V and 2 bases from J, with 11 bases between. Germline lookup yields CDR1 DFQATT and CDR2 SNEGSKA (reference sequence). The CDR3 bases are TGCAGTGCTAGTCCGTCGGGAACCTACGAGCAGTACTTC. Protein: CSASPSGTYEQYF.

This sequence joins TRBV7-2 and TRBJ2-7; 11 nucleotides align to TRBD1. The CDR3 sequence is 15 residues long. In germline, CDR1 is SGHTA, CDR2 FQGNSA. V shed 7 bases, J shed 5 bases, and the junction held 10 bases outside the gene matches. The CDR3 nucleotides read TGTGCCAGCACCCCTTCAAGGACAGGGGGCCACGAGCAGTACTTC. Its protein product is CASTPSRTGGHEQYF.

The chain is built from TRBV2 and TRBJ2-1; TRBD1 aligns across 8 bases. This CDR3 comprises 15 residues. Germline V lookup: CDR1 SNHLY, CDR2 FYNNEI. Losses at the gene ends were 5 bases for V and 3 bases for J; bases not matched to a gene: 6. The CDR3 region has the DNA TGTGCCAGCAGTAACAGGGGGTTAGACTACAATGAGCAGTTCTTC. This encodes CASSNRGLDYNEQFF.

This clone was observed a handful of times. This rearrangement joins TRBV4-2 to TRBJ1-2; D possibly corresponds to TRBD1 (6 bases). V was shortened by 1 base and J by 3 bases, with 9 bases between the two germline ends. CDR1 LGHNA and CDR2 YNFKEQ come from the germline V gene. The CDR3 consists of 14 residues. Here the CDR3 reads CASSQGAGDYGYTF. Here the CDR3 DNA reads TGTGCCAGCAGCCAAGGGGCAGGGGACTATGGCTACACCTTC.

J is TRBJ2-1 and V is TRBV7-8, with 8 bases aligning to TRBD2. Germline assignment: CDR1 SGHVS and CDR2 FQNEAQ. CDR3 length equals 17 residues. V lost 1 base, J lost 0 bases, and 5 bases stayed unmatched. The CDR3 DNA sequence: TGTGCCAGCAGCTTAGGGGGCGGGGGGAGCTCCTACAATGAGCAGTTCTTC. Its translation is CASSLGGGGSSYNEQFF.